This T cell receptor beta chain was captured by sequencing in a study of response to subunit inactivated influenza vaccine. Using its own MiXCR run on the RT-PCR reads, TCRdb lists one record per CDR3 protein. The repertoire holds approximately 570,000 distinct CDR3 sequences, with less than 8% as singletons. The CDR3 consists of 14 residues. J lost 6 bases, V lost 6 bases, and 13 bases had no gene match. Per the germline V gene, CDR1 is DFQATT and CDR2 is SNEGSKA (reference sequence). This clonotype was observed a handful of times. The antigen is unknown. Study results and limitations: The authors put forward the suggestion that each seasonal influenza vaccination may bring in only a limited number of new T cells.

Sequencing was performed on PBMCs from blood, taken less than 30 months after vaccination. The chain uses TRBV20-1 and TRBJ2-7; TRBD2 aligns across 8 bases. This TCR was sampled from a man aged 45-69 years who received an inactivated influenza vaccine. The CDR3: CSATGLGMGSEQYF. The DNA of the CDR3 is TGCAGTGCCACGGGACTAGGGATGGGGAGCGAGCAGTACTTC.